This is a list of T cell receptor beta chains from one sample in a study of T cell changes during pregnancy in multiple sclerosis. TCRdb's table, derived via immunoSEQ multiplex PCR, lists solely in-frame clones and lacks some. This sample has 100,000 or so clones, with almost 95% found just once. Sequenced material: peripheral blood, taken before pregnancy. The receptors were gathered from a female donor with multiple sclerosis, enrolled in a pregnancy study. CDR3s include the opening cysteine and the closing phenylalanine or tryptophan. Size tells how often a clone was seen (once, few, many) or the class of an expanded clone, and some rows leave it out.

>TRBJ2-7|TRBV6-5|-
CASSREGSRGVKQYF
>TRBJ2-2|TRBV6-5|-
CASSTPGGAGELFF
>TRBJ1-5|TRBV6-5|-
CASSTGPNQPQHF
>TRBJ2-6|TRBV7-9|-
CASSTVKGESGANVLTF
>TRBJ2-7|TRBV15|once
CATSLLLAGDNEQYF
>TRBJ1-2|TRBV13|once
CASSLGPGQGRGYTF
>TRBJ2-1|TRBV4-1|-
CASSLLAGGPNEQFF
>TRBJ2-3|TRBV28|-
CASSLRGPDTQYF
>TRBJ1-1|TRBV28|-
CASSLPVNTEAFF
>TRBJ2-5|TRBV28|-
CASSLSGVQETQYF
>TRBJ2-7|TRBV5-1|-
CASSPSYGAYEQYF
>TRBJ2-1|TRBV27|-
CASSSGSGINNEQFF
>TRBJ2-7|TRBV27|once
CASSGTGSSYEQYF
>TRBJ2-7|TRBV4-1|-
CASSQAMASGSYEQYF
>TRBJ2-2|TRBV30|-
CAWTRTVTHNTGELFF
>TRBJ2-1|TRBV6-1|-
CASRAVGGYNEQFF
>TRBJ1-3|TRBV4-2|once
CASSQAGYGNTIYF
>TRBJ2-1|TRBV10-1|-
CASAQFPPGTSGQSNEQFF
>TRBJ2-7|TRBV6-1|-
CASSEGRASEQYF
>TRBJ1-2|TRBV6-1|-
CASSEAAGGIYGYTF
>TRBJ2-1|TRBV19|-
CASSIGTNGHNEQFF
>TRBJ1-1|TRBV7-9|once
CASSLGDTGGAFF
>TRBJ2-3|TRBV10-3|-
CAIGEGSTDTQYF
>TRBJ2-3|TRBV6-4|once
CASSDSAGTGGADTQYF
>TRBJ2-1|TRBV19|-
CASSGIDGNEQFF
>TRBJ2-1|TRBV27|-
CASSLSRQGGYNEQFF
>TRBJ2-7|TRBV6-6|-
CASSSRGPGAMYEQYF
>TRBJ2-7|TRBV19|-
CASSPRDSYEQYF
>TRBJ2-7|TRBV5-1|-
CASSLDYYEQYF
>TRBJ1-1|TRBV19|few
CASSIGGGITEAFF
>TRBJ2-3|TRBV5-1|few
CASSGGTSGSDTQYF
>TRBJ2-5|TRBV27|-
CASSYSGAWGPGETQYF
>TRBJ2-1|TRBV6-1|-
CASSENGGRLGNNEQFF
>TRBJ1-5|TRBV25-1|-
CASSGPGRGQPQHF
>TRBJ2-5|TRBV14|-
CASSQDGLAGETQYF
>TRBJ1-1|TRBV5-1|-
CASRESTAGGTEAFF
>TRBJ1-1|TRBV6-1|-
CASSESLRGPILNTEAFF
>TRBJ2-7|TRBV6-1|-
CASSEAGAALYEQYF
>TRBJ2-1|TRBV6-1|-
CASSALAGEQFF
>TRBJ1-3|TRBV7-2|-
CASRSGMGSSGNTIYF
>TRBJ1-1|TRBV18|-
CASSDMYRDRGLNTEAFF
>TRBJ1-2|TRBV6-5|-
CASSYDGTGRDGYTF
>TRBJ2-7|TRBV6-1|-
CASSSGLIYEQYF
>TRBJ2-3|TRBV15|-
CATSRVTTRADTQYF
>TRBJ1-2|TRBV6-5|-
CASSYSAINYGYTF
>TRBJ2-7|TRBV11-2|-
CASSPIRGRYEQYF
>TRBJ1-1|TRBV19|-
CASSPGQGRTEAFF
>TRBJ1-2|TRBV27|-
CASSYHPTSYGYTF
>TRBJ2-5|TRBV6-1|-
CATSRGETQYF
>TRBJ2-1|TRBV12-5|-
CASGLAGTGFTKQFF
>TRBJ2-7|TRBV30|-
CAWSVHVPPQEQYF
>TRBJ1-1|TRBV7-2|-
CASSSQGFNTEAFF
>TRBJ2-2|TRBV10-3|once
CAISGTSTGELFF
>TRBJ1-5|TRBV6-1|once
CASTNYRTSNQPQHF
>TRBJ2-5|TRBV28|-
CASSFGSLLAGQETQYF
>TRBJ1-5|TRBV4-1|-
CASSQEKGLRQPQHF
>TRBJ1-4|TRBV2|-
CASSDQGLGKLFF